Listed below are T cell receptor beta chains from one sample, sequenced in a study of cytomegalovirus exposure and HLA in healthy donors. Sequencing was performed with immunoSEQ multiplex PCR; in TCRdb, only in-frame clones are kept and a portion is missing. The table shows some 71,000 clones, with 60% to 70% occurring only once. Input material: PBMCs. Receptor source: a man aged 35 to 55 in good health and CMV-seropositive. Both conserved end residues are part of each CDR3. The order of the fields is CDR3 DNA, CDR3 protein, clone size, D gene, J gene, V gene. The D gene is left open where the match is weak. Part of the rows lack a size; the others show once, few, many or a class for expanded clones.

TGTGCCACCCGGACAACCGAAGCTTTCTTT	CATRTTEAFF	-	-	TRBJ1-1	TRBV28
TGTGCCAGCAGCGCCGGACAGGGGGTTCCTAACTATGGCTACACCTTC	CASSAGQGVPNYGYTF	-	TRBD1	TRBJ1-2	TRBV9
TGCGCCAGCAGCCAAGTCTCTGACAGCTACAATGAGCAGTTCTTC	CASSQVSDSYNEQFF	few	-	TRBJ2-1	TRBV4-3
TGTGCCAGCAGCCGCCAAACAGGGGCGTACGAGCAGTACTTC	CASSRQTGAYEQYF	-	TRBD1	TRBJ2-7	TRBV14
TGCGCCAGCAGGGGGGGTACTAGCGGGAGTGATGAGCAGTTCTTC	CASRGGTSGSDEQFF	-	TRBD2	TRBJ2-1	TRBV5-1
TGCGCCAGCAGTCAGCCGAGGTTTTACACTGAAGCTTTCTTT	CASSQPRFYTEAFF	-	-	TRBJ1-1	TRBV23-1
TGTGCCAGCAGCCAACAATCACTAGCGGGGGAACCCAATGAGCAGTTCTTC	CASSQQSLAGEPNEQFF	-	TRBD2	TRBJ2-1	TRBV4-2
TGTGCCAGCAGCGGACTTACCGGGACAGGGAACATGGAGGCGCAGTATTTT	CASSGLTGTGNMEAQYF	-	TRBD1	TRBJ2-3	TRBV7-3
TGTGCCAGCAGCCCCCAATACGAGCAGTACTTC	CASSPQYEQYF	-	-	TRBJ2-7	TRBV7-8
TGTGCCAGCAGCTTAGCTTCTACCGCTAGCGGGAGTTACGAGCAGTACTTC	CASSLASTASGSYEQYF	-	TRBD2	TRBJ2-7	TRBV7-2
TGCGCCAGCAAGACAGGGGTCGGCAATCAGCCCCAGCATTTT	CASKTGVGNQPQHF	-	TRBD1	TRBJ1-5	TRBV10-1
TGTGCCATCAGTGGGGGGACAGGTTGGAGTGGTGAAGCTTTCTTT	CAISGGTGWSGEAFF	few	TRBD1	TRBJ1-1	TRBV10-3
TGTGCCAGCAGTGACGACAGGCTTTATGAAAAACTGTTTTTT	CASSDDRLYEKLFF	-	-	TRBJ1-4	TRBV6-1
TGTGCCAGCAGCGACCGACTAGCGGTCTCCTACAATGAGCAGTTCTTC	CASSDRLAVSYNEQFF	-	TRBD2	TRBJ2-1	TRBV7-9
TGTGCCAGCAGTTTATGGGAGACAGGGGGCACTGAAGCTTTCTTT	CASSLWETGGTEAFF	-	TRBD1	TRBJ1-1	TRBV28
TGTGCCAGCAGCTTACCCAGCGGGAGCGACAATGAGCAGTTCTTC	CASSLPSGSDNEQFF	-	TRBD2	TRBJ2-1	TRBV7-9
TGTGCCAGCAGTCTCCAGGGGAGCACTGAAGCTTTCTTT	CASSLQGSTEAFF	-	-	TRBJ1-1	TRBV28
TGTGCCAGCACCTCCGGGGGGCGCATTCAGTACTTC	CASTSGGRIQYF	once	-	TRBJ2-4	TRBV6-6
TGTGCCAGCAGTAGCCTCGCCGGGGGCACAGATACGCAGTATTTT	CASSSLAGGTDTQYF	-	-	TRBJ2-3	TRBV28
TGTGCCAGTAGTGCAGGACAAAATCGGATCCAGCCCCAGCATTTT	CASSAGQNRIQPQHF	-	-	TRBJ1-5	TRBV19
TGTGCCAGCACAGGGTCCGCCTACGAGCAGTACTTC	CASTGSAYEQYF	-	-	TRBJ2-7	TRBV6-5
TGTGCCATCAGTGAGGGGCAGAAAGAGACCCAGTACTTC	CAISEGQKETQYF	-	-	TRBJ2-5	TRBV10-3
TGTGCCATCAGTCAGTTGGAGGATCAGCCCCAGCATTTT	CAISQLEDQPQHF	-	-	TRBJ1-5	TRBV10-3
TGTGCCAGCAGTCGCAGCGGCACAGATACGCAGTATTTT	CASSRSGTDTQYF	-	-	TRBJ2-3	TRBV6-5
TGTGCCTGGCGTAGGACAGGGCCAGAAAAGGAACTGTTTTTT	CAWRRTGPEKELFF	-	TRBD1	TRBJ1-4	TRBV30
TGTGCCAGCGGAATATCGACAGGGGGCAGTGGTGGCTACACCTTC	CASGISTGGSGGYTF	-	TRBD1	TRBJ1-2	TRBV28
TGTGCCAGCAGCTCCATGGGACAGGCCTACGAGCAGTACTTC	CASSSMGQAYEQYF	few	TRBD1	TRBJ2-7	TRBV5-6
TGTGCCAGCTCACCACGCCTAGAGGGCTCTGGAAACACCATATATTTT	CASSPRLEGSGNTIYF	-	-	TRBJ1-3	TRBV18